What follows are 30 T cell receptor beta chains derived from one specimen sequenced in a study of T cell repertoires in cytomegalovirus infection. In TCRdb, the reads were re-called with MiXCR into one record per CDR3 protein. The sample yields a few hundred thousand distinct CDR3 sequences, over 7.5% seen once. Material for sequencing was PBMCs. The receptors here all came from a human donor in good health (CMV status not recorded). Some clones in this sample may be carry-over from other donors' samples.

The rearrangement joins TRBV7-2 to TRBJ1-2, with D possibly matching TRBD1 (5 bases). CDR1 and CDR2 from the germline V gene are SGHTA and FQGNSA. Trimming stripped 0 bases from V and 8 bases from J, with 16 bases between. The CDR3 spans 15 residues. CDR3 sequence reads: CASSLAGAGVGGYTF. The CDR3 nucleotides are TGTGCCAGCAGCTTAGCCGGGGCAGGAGTTGGGGGCTACACCTTC.

The gene calls are TRBV20-1 and TRBJ1-1, with 12 bases fitting TRBD1. The CDR3 contains 16 residues. From germline, CDR1 is DFQATT and CDR2 SNEGSKA (reference sequence). Losses at the gene ends were 5 bases for V and 5 bases for J; bases not matched to a gene: 12. This CDR3 reads CSALSGTGGAPTEAFF. DNA for the CDR3: TGCAGTGCTTTATCCGGGACAGGGGGCGCCCCGACTGAAGCTTTCTTT.

This clonotype occurred many times. This chain connects TRBV7-2 to TRBJ2-7, with TRBD2 identical over 12 bases. V lost 5 bases, J lost 10 bases, and 15 bases stayed unmatched. The CDR3 length is 16 residues. Germline CDR1 reads SGHTA; CDR2 reads FQGNSA. The CDR3 nucleotides read TGTGCCAGCAGCCCCAACCCTCCGACTAGCGGGAGACCTCAGTACTTC. Its translation is CASSPNPPTSGRPQYF.

This clonotype was seen at least ten times. The V call is TRBV2, the J call TRBJ2-4, with 11 positions matching TRBD2. Germline CDR1 reads SNHLY; CDR2 reads FYNNEI. There are 15 residues in the CDR3. Germline trimming cut 8 bases from V and 5 bases from J; bases unmatched to any gene: 8. The CDR3 sequence: CASRLAGGPENIQYF. CDR3 DNA: TGTGCCAGCCGGTTAGCGGGGGGGCCGGAAAACATTCAGTACTTC.

This chain connects TRBV7-3 to TRBJ2-1, with 9 bases fitting TRBD2. Trimming cost V 5 bases and J 5 bases; bases outside gene matches: 7. The CDR3 spans 15 residues. The germline gives CDR1 SGHTA, CDR2 FQGTGA. Here the CDR3 DNA reads TGTGCCAGCAGCGCCGGACTAGCGAGTGACAATGAGCAGTTCTTC. As protein: CASSAGLASDNEQFF.

Many counts were recorded for this clonotype. This sequence joins TRBV14 and TRBJ2-3, with a tentative D call TRBD2 (5 bases). The CDR3 is 13 residues long. The V gene's germline CDR1 is SGHDN and CDR2 FVKESK. The V and J ends lost 2 bases and 7 bases respectively, with 10 bases between them. The CDR3 DNA sequence: TGTGCCAGCAGCCAACTGTACGGGAATACGCAGTATTTT. Its translation: CASSQLYGNTQYF.

Many counts were recorded for this clonotype. This chain connects TRBV9 to TRBJ1-5; 7 bases match TRBD1. The CDR3 runs to 16 residues. The V segment lost 0 bases and the J segment 0 bases; nucleotides outside the gene matches: 3. Germline values: CDR1 SGDLS, CDR2 YYNGEE. CDR3: CASSVGDSDSNQPQHF. CDR3 in DNA: TGTGCCAGCAGCGTAGGGGACAGCGATAGCAATCAGCCCCAGCATTTT.

This clonotype came up a few times. The rearrangement links TRBV28 to TRBJ1-1; TRBD1 might be the D (5 bases). The germline V and J ends were trimmed by 3 bases and 0 bases, with 17 bases remaining between them. CDR1 is MDHEN, CDR2 SYDVKM, per germline. The CDR3 spans 17 residues. The CDR3 loop is CASSFSTKGVMNTEAFF. The CDR3 DNA is TGTGCCAGCAGTTTCTCCACGAAAGGGGTCATGAACACTGAAGCTTTCTTT.

This clonotype was picked up a small number of times. This sequence joins TRBV19 and TRBJ2-7; D not resolved. The length of the CDR3 is 15 residues. Trimming pared 3 bases from V and 2 bases from J, leaving 14 bases between. CDR1 and CDR2 (germline): LNHDA, SQIVND (reference sequence). CDR3 sequence reads: CASSMMPGLAYEQYF. In DNA form, the CDR3 reads TGTGCCAGTAGTATGATGCCAGGTTTGGCCTACGAGCAGTACTTC.

The chain employs TRBV5-1 and TRBJ1-1; 8 bases line up with TRBD1. The CDR3 loop spans 17 amino acids. Trimming took 3 bases from V and 5 from J; bases not matched to a gene: 15. Germline V CDR1 and CDR2: SGHRS, YFSETQ. The CDR3 sequence: CASSWAGAGGLRTEAFF. The CDR3 nucleotides read TGCGCCAGCAGCTGGGCGGGTGCAGGGGGCTTGAGGACTGAAGCTTTCTTT.

This clonotype was seen ten or more times. The V and J genes are TRBV5-6 and TRBJ1-2; D ambiguous. This CDR3 is built from 13 residues. Trimming took off 4 bases at V and 6 bases at J, with 13 bases between the two ends. Per germline, CDR1 SGHDT and CDR2 YYEEEE. The CDR3 DNA reads as TGTGCCAGCAGCCCAACCATAGTGAATGGCTACACCTTC. Its translation: CASSPTIVNGYTF.

This clonotype turned up a few times. The V call is TRBV11-2, the J call TRBJ2-5; unclear D gene. The CDR3 length is 12 residues. CDR1 SGHAT and CDR2 FQNNGV come from the germline V gene. V was clipped by 5 bases and J by 4 bases, with 8 bases between them. Written as DNA, the CDR3 is TGTGCCAGCAGCCGTTATGGAGAGACCCAGTACTTC. Protein sequence: CASSRYGETQYF.

This clonotype showed up just a few times. The chain has TRBV28 and TRBJ1-4, with D hard to call. Trimming stripped 3 bases from V and 3 bases from J, with 8 bases between. Germline V gene data show CDR1 as MDHEN and CDR2 as SYDVKM. The CDR3 loop spans 14 amino acids. The CDR3 sequence: CASSLVGANEKLFF. In DNA form, the CDR3 reads TGTGCCAGCAGTTTGGTCGGGGCTAATGAAAAACTGTTTTTT.

This clonotype has just a few counts. This sequence joins TRBV27 and TRBJ2-6; D may be TRBD2 (8 bases). Germline loops: CDR1 MNHEY, CDR2 SMNVEV (reference sequence). There are 17 residues in the CDR3. Deletions cut 8 bases from V and 1 base from J, with 18 bases between. In DNA form, the CDR3 reads TGTGCCAGCTCCCGGGAGGGGGCGAGGTCTGGGGCCAACGTCCTGACTTTC. It translates to CASSREGARSGANVLTF.

V gene TRBV6-2 or TRBV6-3 combines with J gene TRBJ2-7; TRBD2 agrees at 9 bases. This CDR3 is 14 amino acids long. J gave up 0 bases and V 8 bases, and 5 bases lay outside the gene matches. CDR1 and CDR2 from the germline V gene are MNHEY and SVGEGT. CDR3 region: CASGPSGTSYEQYF. CDR3 DNA sequence: TGTGCCAGCGGCCCTAGCGGGACCTCCTACGAGCAGTACTTC.

The J gene is TRBJ1-1, the V gene TRBV12-3 or TRBV12-4; D remains unclear. The CDR3 runs 13 residues. Trimming took 5 bases from V and 0 from J, leaving 7 bases between them. CDR3 residues: CASSRDMNTEAFF. The CDR3 DNA is TGTGCCAGCAGTCGGGATATGAACACTGAAGCTTTCTTT.

The chain recombines TRBV7-6 with TRBJ2-1; 11 positions match TRBD2. CDR1 is SGHVS, CDR2 FNYEAQ, per germline. This CDR3 is 17 amino acids long. V gave up 5 bases and J gave up 2 bases; unmatched junction bases: 8. The CDR3 sequence: CASSTSSSGGTYNEQFF. The CDR3 region has the DNA TGTGCCAGCAGCACCTCTTCTAGCGGGGGGACCTACAATGAGCAGTTCTTC. The whole variable domain, remainder taken from reference TRBV7-6 and TRBJ2-1, is GAGVSQSPRYKVTKRGQDVALRCDPISGHVSLYWYRQALGQGPEFLTYFNYEAQQDKSGLPNDRFSAERPEGSISTLTIQRTEQRDSAMYRCASSTSSSGGTYNEQFFGPGTRLTVL.

DNA of the CDR3: TGTGCCAGCAGTTTGACGGCGGACACTGAAGCTTTCTTT. Translated, it gives CASSLTADTEAFF. The rearrangement uses TRBV28 and TRBJ1-1, with unresolved D. CDR3 length: 13 residues. V was pared by 3 bases and J by 3 bases, with 8 bases between. Germline V gene sequence: CDR1 MDHEN, CDR2 SYDVKM.

The chain combines TRBV19 with TRBJ2-7; D is perhaps TRBD2 (6 bases). Deletions cut 6 bases from V and 3 bases from J, with 15 bases between. The CDR3 contains 14 residues. Germline V CDR1 and CDR2: LNHDA, SQIVND (reference sequence). The CDR3 DNA reads as TGTGCCAGTAGCTCTGCCGGGAGATTCTACGAGCAGTACTTC. This gives the protein CASSSAGRFYEQYF.

This clonotype turned up a few times. The V call is TRBV7-9, the J call TRBJ2-7; TRBD2 matches at 8 bases. The CDR3 has 14 residues. The junction had 6 bases not matched to a gene; V was cut back by 6 bases and J by 2 bases. Germline CDR1 and CDR2: SEHNR and FQNEAQ (reference sequence). CDR3 loop: CASRSSGDPYEQYF. CDR3 sequence (DNA): TGTGCCAGCAGGAGTAGCGGGGATCCCTACGAGCAGTACTTC.

This clonotype appeared many times. The chain joins TRBV6-6 to TRBJ1-1; 12 positions agree with TRBD1. The length of the CDR3 is 17 residues. Germline values: CDR1 MNHNY, CDR2 SVGAGI (reference sequence). The ends lost 5 bases at V and 7 bases at J; junction bases unmatched: 14. The CDR3 region is CASSTRDRGRVGGEAFF. In nucleotides, the CDR3 is TGTGCCAGCAGTACCCGGGACAGGGGGCGCGTTGGTGGTGAAGCTTTCTTT.

The rearrangement links TRBV12-3 or TRBV12-4 to TRBJ1-6; D possibly corresponds to TRBD1 (5 bases). Trimming took 5 bases from V and 13 from J, leaving 24 bases between them. CDR3 size: 16 residues. CDR3 sequence: CASSPSQGSPSPPLHF. As DNA, the CDR3 is TGTGCCAGCAGTCCGTCCCAGGGCTCGCCCTCTCCGCCCCTCCACTTT.

This clonotype was recorded many times. The CDR3 DNA is TGTGCCAGCAGCTTAGACGGGGGGGGAAAAAAGACCCAGTACTTC. Translation gives CASSLDGGGKKTQYF. The V call is TRBV7-2, the J call TRBJ2-5; 8 positions agree with TRBD2. Per germline, CDR1 SGHTA and CDR2 FQGNSA. The CDR3 is made up of 15 amino acids. J was trimmed by 6 bases and V by 1 base; bases with no gene match: 7.

This clonotype was counted many times. The V gene is TRBV28, the J gene TRBJ2-4; D call uncertain. The CDR3 is made up of 14 amino acids. The V gene lost 3 bases and the J gene lost 6 bases, with 12 bases spanning the gap. Per germline, CDR1 MDHEN and CDR2 SYDVKM. In DNA form, the CDR3 reads TGTGCCAGCAGTTTTGAAGGGTTCGCAAACATTCAGTACTTC. It specifies CASSFEGFANIQYF.

This clonotype was found a few times. CDR3: CSAREVGKEKLFF. In nucleotides, the CDR3 is TGCAGCGCCCGAGAGGTTGGCAAAGAAAAACTGTTTTTT. The V gene is TRBV29-1, the J gene TRBJ1-4; no clear D gene. V shed 7 bases and J shed 8 bases, with 17 bases lying between them. CDR1 is SQVTM and CDR2 is ANQGSEA in the germline V gene. CDR3 length equals 13 residues. Together with reference TRBV29-1 and TRBJ1-4, the CDR3 gives the full variable domain: SAVISQKPSRDICQRGTSLTIQCQVDSQVTMMFWYRQQPGQSLTLIATANQGSEATYESGFVIDKFPISRPNLTFSTLTVSNMSPEDSSIYLCSAREVGKEKLFFGSGTQLSVL.

V is TRBV19 and J is TRBJ1-1, with unresolved D. Looked up from germline, CDR1 is LNHDA and CDR2 is SQIVND (reference sequence). V dropped 3 bases and J dropped 0 bases, with 17 bases sitting between them. There are 17 residues in the CDR3. The DNA for the CDR3 is TGTGCCAGTAGTATGAGGCGAAGTAGCAGCCTGAACACTGAAGCTTTCTTT. Protein sequence: CASSMRRSSSLNTEAFF.

The V call is TRBV20-1, the J call TRBJ2-5; 9 bases are a match to TRBD2. CDR1 DFQATT and CDR2 SNEGSKA come from the germline V gene (reference sequence). This CDR3 region has 14 residues. The ends lost 5 bases at V and 1 base at J; junction bases unmatched: 5. The CDR3 sequence: CSAGSGGIQETQYF. The DNA for the CDR3 is TGCAGTGCTGGTAGCGGGGGTATCCAAGAGACCCAGTACTTC.

A remark on this clonotype: A much larger clone sits a single nucleotide away, making a read error possible. The CDR3 sequence: CASSLFSGGLGSPPHF. The CDR3, as DNA: TGTGCCAGCAGTTTATTTTCCGGGGGCCTCGGTTCACCCCCCCACTTT. The rearrangement uses TRBV12-3 or TRBV12-4 and TRBJ1-6, with D possibly being TRBD1 (6 bases). There are 16 residues in the CDR3.

This clonotype was counted many times. The rearrangement uses TRBV19 and TRBJ2-5; unclear D gene. V gave up 3 bases and J gave up 4 bases, with 9 bases separating them. This CDR3 comprises 13 residues. CDR1 and CDR2 from the germline V gene are LNHDA and SQIVND (reference sequence). The CDR3 loop is CASSITRSETQYF. As DNA, the CDR3 is TGTGCCAGTAGTATTACGAGGTCAGAGACCCAGTACTTC.

This clonotype was observed many times. The chain employs TRBV7-2 and TRBJ2-3, with 8 bases that match TRBD1. This CDR3 comprises 15 residues. From germline, CDR1 is SGHTA and CDR2 FQGNSA. Trimming took 3 bases from V and 5 from J; bases not matched to a gene: 7. The CDR3 DNA reads as TGTGCCAGCAGCTTTGACAGGGGAGAAAAAGATACGCAGTATTTT. Protein product: CASSFDRGEKDTQYF.